What follows are 20 T cell receptor beta chains derived from one specimen sequenced in a study of blood T cell repertoires in COVID-19. Repertoires were generated with immunoSEQ multiplex PCR, while TCRdb's copy carries only in-frame clones and drops some. This sample has 150,000 to 200,000 clones, with 90% to 95% found just once. Sequenced: peripheral blood. All receptors derive from a woman in her fifties or sixties with acute or convalescent COVID-19.

V and J are TRBV19 and TRBJ2-1; 10 bases are shared with TRBD2. The CDR3 sequence is 16 residues long. CDR1 is LNHDA, CDR2 SQIVND, per germline (reference sequence). The V segment lost 5 bases and the J segment 4 bases; nucleotides outside the gene matches: 8. As DNA, the CDR3 is TGTGCCAGTAGTTCTCCCCTAGCGGGAGTATACAATGAGCAGTTCTTC. It specifies CASSSPLAGVYNEQFF.

The chain employs TRBV24-1 and TRBJ2-2; perhaps TRBD1 as D (6 bases). The CDR3 is made up of 14 amino acids. Trimming left V 3 bases short and J 5 bases short, with 9 bases between. Germline CDR1 reads KGHDR; CDR2 reads SFDVKD. CDR3 residues: CATSDTRGTGELFF. The CDR3 nucleotides are TGTGCCACCAGTGATACCAGGGGTACCGGGGAGCTGTTTTTT.

The rearrangement links TRBV7-3 to TRBJ1-6; D gene uncertain. The CDR3 totals 15 residues. The germline CDR1 and CDR2 sequences are SGHTA and FQGTGA. V gave up 1 base and J gave up 7 bases, with 11 bases separating them. In DNA form, the CDR3 reads TGTGCCAGCAGCTTAATGGCGGCGGAGAATTCACCCCTCCACTTT. Protein product: CASSLMAAENSPLHF.

The rearrangement uses TRBV5-4 and TRBJ2-5, with a possible D match to TRBD1 (5 bases). Looked up from germline, CDR1 is SGHNT and CDR2 is YYREEE (reference sequence). The CDR3 runs 13 residues. Trimming cost V 4 bases and J 5 bases, with 12 bases left between them. For the CDR3, the DNA is TGTGCCAGCAGCCAGACGACAGTTGAGACCCAGTACTTC. Amino acids: CASSQTTVETQYF.

A single count supports this clone. The chain joins TRBV24-1 to TRBJ1-5; D gene ambiguous. Per germline, CDR1 KGHDR and CDR2 SFDVKD. There are 14 residues in the CDR3. The V end was cut by 4 bases, the J end by 2 bases, with 8 bases between. The CDR3 sequence: CATSDPSGNQPQHF. Written as DNA, the CDR3 is TGTGCCACCAGTGACCCTAGTGGCAATCAGCCCCAGCATTTT.

V is TRBV19 and J is TRBJ1-6; 8 bases are shared with TRBD1. The CDR3 loop spans 13 amino acids. CDR1 and CDR2 (germline): LNHDA, SQIVND (reference sequence). V shed 10 bases, J shed 10 bases, and the junction held 9 bases outside the gene matches. The CDR3 DNA sequence: TGTGCCACCCGAGGACAGGGCACATCACCCCTCCACTTT. Translation gives CATRGQGTSPLHF. The entire variable domain, with the rest obtained from reference TRBV19 and TRBJ1-6, is as follows: DGGITQSPKYLFRKEGQNVTLSCEQNLNHDAMYWYRQDPGQGLRLIYYSQIVNDFQKGDIAEGYSVSREKKESFPLTVTSAQKNPTAFYLCATRGQGTSPLHFGNGTRLTVT.

This clone was counted once. The gene calls are TRBV27 and TRBJ2-7, with D perhaps matching TRBD1 (5 bases). CDR1 and CDR2 (germline): MNHEY, SMNVEV (reference sequence). The CDR3 covers 11 residues. Trimming stripped 10 bases from V and 5 bases from J, with 12 bases between. For the CDR3, the DNA is TGTGCCACCACCTGGGGCAACGAGCAGTACTTC. Protein sequence: CATTWGNEQYF.

The chain has TRBV14 and TRBJ2-1; 8 bases line up with TRBD1. The J segment lost 9 bases and the V segment lost 5 bases, leaving 6 bases of the junction unmatched. The CDR3 runs to 13 residues. Per germline, CDR1 SGHDN and CDR2 FVKESK. The CDR3 coding sequence is TGTGCCAGCAGCGGAGCAGACAGGGGTGAGCAGTTCTTC. This translates into CASSGADRGEQFF.

This chain links TRBV5-4 with TRBJ1-1, with 7 bases fitting TRBD1. The CDR3 has 18 residues. CDR1 SGHNT and CDR2 YYREEE come from the germline V gene (reference sequence). J gave up 1 base and V 0 bases, and 12 bases lay outside the gene matches. This CDR3 reads CASSLGLRQGRRNTEAFF. Here the CDR3 DNA reads TGTGCCAGCAGCTTGGGGCTTCGACAGGGAAGAAGGAACACTGAAGCTTTCTTT. The complete variable domain, with remaining parts taken from reference TRBV5-4 and TRBJ1-1, reads ETGVTQSPTHLIKTRGQQVTLRCSSQSGHNTVSWYQQALGQGPQFIFQYYREEENGRGNFPPRFSGLQFPNYSSELNVNALELDDSALYLCASSLGLRQGRRNTEAFFGQGTRLTVV.

The rearrangement links TRBV7-2 to TRBJ2-1; 13 bases fit TRBD2. CDR1 SGHTA and CDR2 FQGNSA come from the germline V gene. Unmatched junction bases numbered 5, after V lost 3 bases and J lost 9 bases. The CDR3 extends over 15 amino acids. In DNA form, the CDR3 reads TGTGCCAGCAGCTTCGGACTAGCGGGAGTCGCTGAGCAGTTCTTC. Translated: CASSFGLAGVAEQFF.

V and J are TRBV9 and TRBJ1-2, with TRBD1 as a possible D gene (5 bases). Trimming left V 3 bases short and J 8 bases short, with 17 bases between. The germline CDR1 and CDR2 sequences are SGDLS and YYNGEE. There are 14 residues in the CDR3. CDR3 sequence reads: CASSALAGTGGYTF. DNA of the CDR3: TGTGCCAGCAGCGCGCTTGCGGGGACCGGAGGCTACACCTTC. Full variable domain (remainder filled in from reference TRBV9 and TRBJ1-2): DSGVTQTPKHLITATGQRVTLRCSPRSGDLSVYWYQQSLDQGLQFLIQYYNGEERAKGNILERFSAQQFPDLHSELNLSSLELGDSALYFCASSALAGTGGYTFGSGTRLTVV.

The chain links TRBV7-2 to TRBJ2-1, with TRBD1 identical over 8 bases. After removal of 3 bases from V and 6 bases from J, the junction contained 10 bases not matched to a gene. The CDR3 consists of 16 residues. The germline CDR1 and CDR2 sequences are SGHTA and FQGNSA. The CDR3: CASSFGVGTGGNEQFF. Written as DNA, the CDR3 is TGTGCCAGCAGCTTTGGGGTTGGAACAGGGGGCAATGAGCAGTTCTTC. Based on the CDR3 plus reference TRBV7-2 and TRBJ2-1, the full variable domain is GAGVSQSPSNKVTEKGKDVELRCDPISGHTALYWYRQSLGQGLEFLIYFQGNSAPDKSGLPSDRFSAERTGGSVSTLTIQRTQQEDSAVYLCASSFGVGTGGNEQFFGPGTRLTVL.

The V gene is TRBV9, the J gene TRBJ2-1; D is perhaps TRBD2 (6 bases). The CDR3 runs to 17 residues. In germline, CDR1 is SGDLS, CDR2 YYNGEE. V lost 4 bases to trimming and J lost 0 bases, with 17 bases between them. CDR3 bases: TGTGCCAGCAGCTCATTAGCGGACCTAAGCTCCTACAATGAGCAGTTCTTC. Translated, it gives CASSSLADLSSYNEQFF.

V is TRBV6-5 and J is TRBJ2-1; 9 positions match TRBD1. The CDR3 is 15 residues long. The J segment lost 7 bases and the V segment lost 2 bases, leaving 6 bases of the junction unmatched. Germline V gene lookup returns CDR1 MNHEY and CDR2 SVGAGI. CDR3 amino acids: CASSYARDRENEQFF. In nucleotides, the CDR3 is TGTGCCAGCAGTTACGCACGGGACAGGGAGAATGAGCAGTTCTTC.

V is TRBV18 and J is TRBJ2-1; 10 nucleotides line up with TRBD1. V dropped 4 bases and J dropped 4; count of bases not matched to a gene: 10. The length of the CDR3 is 17 residues. Germline CDR1 KGHSH, CDR2 LQKENI. The CDR3 nucleotides are TGTGCCAGCTCACTGTCGCACCGGGACAGGGGATACAATGAGCAGTTCTTC. This codes for CASSLSHRDRGYNEQFF.

V gene TRBV7-6 combines with J gene TRBJ1-1; 7 bases fit TRBD1. Per germline, CDR1 SGHVS and CDR2 FNYEAQ. CDR3 size: 14 residues. V dropped 1 base and J dropped 5; count of bases not matched to a gene: 4. The CDR3 loop reads CASSLDRGRTEAFF. CDR3 nucleotides: TGTGCCAGCAGCTTAGATAGGGGGCGGACTGAAGCTTTCTTT. Supplemented by reference TRBV7-6 and TRBJ1-1, the full variable domain reads GAGVSQSPRYKVTKRGQDVALRCDPISGHVSLYWYRQALGQGPEFLTYFNYEAQQDKSGLPNDRFSAERPEGSISTLTIQRTEQRDSAMYRCASSLDRGRTEAFFGQGTRLTVV.

CDR3 loop: CASSLGPSYEQYF. The CDR3 DNA reads as TGTGCCAGCAGTTTAGGTCCCAGCTACGAGCAGTACTTC. The rearrangement uses TRBV12-3 or TRBV12-4 and TRBJ2-7; D not certain. The CDR3 sequence is 13 residues long. The V end was cut by 1 base, the J end by 3 bases, with 7 bases between.

The rearrangement links TRBV5-4 to TRBJ2-2, with 8 bases fitting TRBD1. V shed 4 bases and J 2 bases; nucleotides not matched to a gene: 4. The germline V gene has CDR1 SGHNT and CDR2 YYREEE (reference sequence). The CDR3 contains 15 residues. This CDR3 is CASSLDRGNTGELFF. The CDR3 DNA sequence: TGTGCCAGCAGCCTAGACAGGGGAAACACCGGGGAGCTGTTTTTT.

The chain links TRBV20-1 to TRBJ2-1; D is undetermined. Germline V gene lookup returns CDR1 DFQATT and CDR2 SNEGSKA (reference sequence). V was pared by 3 bases and J by 1 base, with 7 bases between. This CDR3 is 13 amino acids long. The CDR3 DNA follows: TGCAGTGCTAGTTCAAAATCCTACAATGAGCAGTTCTTC. Its translation: CSASSKSYNEQFF.

This chain joins TRBV11-2 and TRBJ1-4; no clear D. The germline V and J ends were trimmed by 5 bases and 1 base, with 5 bases remaining between them. The CDR3 length is 13 residues. Germline CDR1 and CDR2: SGHAT and FQNNGV. CDR3 loop: CASSPITNEKLFF. The CDR3 bases are TGTGCCAGCAGCCCCATAACTAATGAAAAACTGTTTTTT.